This T cell receptor beta chain is drawn from a study of beta chain features in type 1 diabetes. Study-level findings and limits: TCRB CDR3 length was moderately but significantly reduced in all four CD4+ subsets of Type 1 diabetes patients. A potential PCR bias toward shorter templates would be equal in patient and control samples. Comparison showed that naive, central memory and Treg TCRB repertoires appeared more similar among patients than among healthy donors. A definitive answer on HLA type influencing TCRB rearrangement was not reached here.

Concerning this clone itself: As yet, its antigen is unknown.

The whole isolated RNA underwent reverse transcription, so sequencing captured expressed TCRB transcripts. This table comes from immunoSEQ multiplex PCR, and its TCRdb copy is limited to in-frame clones, with some not included. The sample yields over 700,000 clones, roughly 17% seen once. Germline loops: CDR1 SGHDN, CDR2 FVKESK. Trimming shortened V by 3 bases and J by 1 base, and 6 bases separated the two germline ends. This CDR3 spans 13 amino acids. The J gene is TRBJ1-2, the V gene TRBV14; D ambiguous. The sample consisted of naive CD4+ T cells from blood. The clonotype was recovered from a woman between 18 and 29 years old in good health. In nucleotides, the CDR3 is TGTGCCAGCAGCCAGGGCTTTAACTATGGCTACACCTTC. Encoded protein: CASSQGFNYGYTF.